This TCR beta chain stems from a study of T and B cells in COVID-19 patients. Turning to the study itself: Peripheral blood came from COVID-19 patients with active infection or after recovery. Recovered patients mostly had mild to moderate COVID-19 managed as outpatients. Median age was about 35 years in the recovered cohort and 67 years in the active-infection cohort. Whole-study results and caveats: Patients with COVID-19 reportedly showed strongly skewed T cell receptor beta variable and joining gene usage.

This clonotype was detected a few times. The antigen is undetermined. TRB rearrangements were amplified by multiplex PCR with BIOMED2 TRB-A/B primers. TCRdb reanalysed the multiplex PCR reads using MiXCR and keeps one entry per CDR3 protein. Of 20,000 to 25,000 distinct CDR3 sequences listed, approximately 30% were seen once; the top ten hold 2% to 2.5%. Germline V lookup: CDR1 MNHEY, CDR2 SMNVEV (reference sequence). V was shortened by 7 bases and J by 2 bases, with 18 bases between the two germline ends. CDR3 size: 15 residues. From blood, about 220-500 ng of genomic DNA served as TRB template. The source is a human donor who had recovered from COVID-19. This chain connects TRBV27 to TRBJ2-7; D remains ambiguous. Sample: blood. The CDR3 here is CASITAVLTTYEQYF. CDR3 nucleotide sequence: TGTGCCAGCATCACGGCCGTTCTAACAACCTACGAGCAGTACTTC.